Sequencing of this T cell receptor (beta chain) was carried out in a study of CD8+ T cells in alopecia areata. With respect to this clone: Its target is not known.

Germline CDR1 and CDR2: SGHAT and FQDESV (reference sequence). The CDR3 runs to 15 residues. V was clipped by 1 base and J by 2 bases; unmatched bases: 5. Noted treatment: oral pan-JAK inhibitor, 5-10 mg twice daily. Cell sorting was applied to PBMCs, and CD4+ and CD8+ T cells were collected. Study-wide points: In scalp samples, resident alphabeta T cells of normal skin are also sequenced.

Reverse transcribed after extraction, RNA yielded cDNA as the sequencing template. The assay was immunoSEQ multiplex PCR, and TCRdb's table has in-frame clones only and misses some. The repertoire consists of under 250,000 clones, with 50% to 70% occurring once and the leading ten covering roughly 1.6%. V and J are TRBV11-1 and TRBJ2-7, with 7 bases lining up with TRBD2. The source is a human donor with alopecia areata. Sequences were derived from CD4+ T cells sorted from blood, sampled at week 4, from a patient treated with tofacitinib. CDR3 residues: CASSLDPSGTYEQYF. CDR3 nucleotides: TGTGCCAGCAGCTTAGATCCTAGCGGCACCTACGAGCAGTACTTC.